This T cell receptor beta chain was recovered during a study of control samples from healthy donors and cancer patients. Measured with immunoSEQ multiplex PCR; TCRdb has only the in-frame clones, and not every one. Seen here are about 100,000 clones, more than 85% observed once, and the top ten hold 15% to 20%. This CDR3 is built from 16 residues. Germline CDR1 and CDR2: MNHEY and SVGEGT. The V segment lost 0 bases and the J segment 3 bases; nucleotides outside the gene matches: 2. This sequence joins TRBV6-2 or TRBV6-3 and TRBJ2-3; 11 positions match TRBD2. The receptor was isolated from a woman aged 45-65 years in good health. What was sequenced was blood. CDR3: CASSYSGTSGTDTQYF. The CDR3 bases are TGTGCCAGCAGTTACTCGGGGACTAGCGGAACAGATACGCAGTATTTT.